These T cell receptor beta chains were read from a single sample in a study of T-cell reconstitution after alpha-beta-depleted transplantation in children. A single record per CDR3 protein comes from TCRdb applying MiXCR to the PCR reads. The sample holds about 460,000 distinct CDR3 sequences, under 12% seen once. Here the sequenced sample was PBMCs, taken before TCRalphabeta/CD19-depleted stem cell transplant. The receptor source for this set is a child under 10 years old with inherited bone marrow failure, due to receive a stem cell transplant. Each CDR3 is given with its conserved first and last residue. A D gene is named only where the DNA matches it firmly. Part of the rows lack a size; the others show once, few, many or a class for expanded clones.

. TRBJ2-1 TRBV27 many TGTGCCAGCAGTCTCAGGGTTCCGGACCGCAATGAGCAGTTCTTC CASSLRVPDRNEQFF
TRBD1 TRBJ1-5 TRBV28 many TGTGCCAGCGACAGGGATGGGAATCAGCCCCAGCATTTT CASDRDGNQPQHF
TRBD2 TRBJ2-7 TRBV4-3 . TGCGCCAGCAGCCAAGATCGGGGCGGGAGGGAATACTACGAGCAGTACTTC CASSQDRGGREYYEQYF
. TRBJ1-5 TRBV4-3 many TGTGCCAGCAGCCAACTGGGGAGCAATCAGCCCCAGCATTTT CASSQLGSNQPQHF
. TRBJ2-6 TRBV9 many TGTGCCAGCAGTCTCGGGGGCCCTGGGGCCAACGTCCTGACTTTC CASSLGGPGANVLTF
TRBD1 TRBJ2-1 TRBV5-1 many TGCGCCAGCAGCTATGACAGGGAGAGGGACAATGAGCAGTTCTTC CASSYDRERDNEQFF
. TRBJ2-7 TRBV28 many TGTGCCAGCACCGCGGCCGGGCTGGACGAGCAGTACTTC CASTAAGLDEQYF
TRBD1 TRBJ1-5 TRBV28 many TGTGCCAGCAGTTTAAAGAAGTGGGACAGGAAGATCGGCAATCAGCCCCAGCATTTT CASSLKKWDRKIGNQPQHF
. TRBJ2-7 TRBV5-1 many TGCGCCAGCAGCTTTCGGGACTCTTTCTCCTACGAGCAGTACTTC CASSFRDSFSYEQYF
TRBD1 TRBJ2-4 TRBV5-1 few TGCGCCAGCAGCTTGGAACGAGGACAGGAGGCCGAAAACATTCAGTACTTC CASSLERGQEAENIQYF
TRBD2 TRBJ2-1 TRBV4-2 many TGTGCCAGCAGAGACCGACTAGCGGGCGATGAGCAGTTCTTC CASRDRLAGDEQFF
TRBD1 TRBJ2-1 TRBV11-2 . TGTGCCAGCAGATTAGGGGGACAGGGGGGGAATGAGCAGTTCTTC CASRLGGQGGNEQFF
TRBD2 TRBJ2-1 TRBV6-1 many TGTGCCAGCAGCGCTCGGGGAGGGTGGCCCTACAATGAGCAGTTCTTC CASSARGGWPYNEQFF
. TRBJ2-3 TRBV12-3/TRBV12-4 once TGTGCCAGCAGTTCGGGACTTTCCAGCACAGATACGCAGTATTTT CASSSGLSSTDTQYF
. TRBJ1-2 TRBV10-2 many TGCGCCAGCAGTGGGCAGAACCTCTATGGCTACACCTTC CASSGQNLYGYTF
TRBD1 TRBJ1-4 TRBV7-9 many TGTGCCAGCAGCTCACAGGGGGAAGGTGAAAAACTGTTTTTT CASSSQGEGEKLFF
. TRBJ2-3 TRBV12-3/TRBV12-4 many TGTGCCAGCAGTCCCGGGGCCTCCCTTGTAGATACGCAGTATTTT CASSPGASLVDTQYF
. TRBJ2-1 TRBV12-3/TRBV12-4 many TGTGCCAGCAGTTCGTTGACAGTGGGCGCCTACAATGAGCAGTTCTTC CASSSLTVGAYNEQFF
. TRBJ1-6 TRBV6-5 many TGTGCCAGCACCCCATTGGGTCCTAGCCAATATAATTCACCCCTCCACTTT CASTPLGPSQYNSPLHF
. TRBJ2-1 TRBV20-1 many TGCAGTGCTATCGGCGGGGGCCAAGTGGGTGAGCAGTTCTTC CSAIGGGQVGEQFF
. TRBJ2-7 TRBV7-6 many TGTGCCAGCAGCCCCCCAGACAGATTCTACGAGCAGTACTTC CASSPPDRFYEQYF
TRBD2 TRBJ2-3 TRBV20-1 . TGCAGTGCTACGGGGGGGGTTCCAGATACGCAGTATTTT CSATGGVPDTQYF
. TRBJ1-5 TRBV4-3 many TGCGCCAGCAGCCAAGATTGGTTTTGGGGCAATCAGCCCCAGCATTTT CASSQDWFWGNQPQHF
. TRBJ2-2 TRBV10-3 many TGTGCCATCAGTGAGGGGCCGGGACTTCGCACCGGGGAGCTGTTTTTT CAISEGPGLRTGELFF
. TRBJ2-6 TRBV5-8 . TGTGCCAGCAGCTTTGGTAACTCTGGGGCCAACGTCCTGACTTTC CASSFGNSGANVLTF
. TRBJ2-5 TRBV6-2/TRBV6-3 many TGTGCCAGCAGTTATCTAGGAAATAAAGAGACCCAGTACTTC CASSYLGNKETQYF
. TRBJ1-2 TRBV5-4 . TGTGCCATCAGCCGGGGGCAGGGAGGTGGCTACACCTTC CAISRGQGGGYTF